This T cell receptor (beta chain) comes out of a study of T cells in localized non-small cell lung cancer. Generated by immunoSEQ multiplex PCR, the TCRdb table keeps only in-frame clones and is missing some. The sample lists approximately 67,000 clones; about four fifths were seen once. Broader study findings: It was uninvolved adjacent lung that showed the highest T cell clonality, exceeding tumor. Heterogeneity remains possible, as sequencing covered one tumor region only.

Trimming stripped 7 bases from V and 0 bases from J, with 15 bases between. The CDR3 is 16 amino acids. Germline V gene data show CDR1 as LNHDA and CDR2 as SQIVND (reference sequence). Details on this clone: As yet, its antigen is unknown.

This TCR was recovered from a female donor at least 60 years old with stage I lung adenocarcinoma. The chain employs TRBV19 and TRBJ1-4, with D possibly matching TRBD1 (5 bases). The specimen was peripheral blood, collected before any cancer treatment. The CDR3 nucleotides are TGTGCCAGTACCCCGGCAGGGCCCACAACTAATGAAAAACTGTTTTTT. Translation: CASTPAGPTTNEKLFF. The whole variable domain, filled in from reference TRBV19 and TRBJ1-4, reads DGGITQSPKYLFRKEGQNVTLSCEQNLNHDAMYWYRQDPGQGLRLIYYSQIVNDFQKGDIAEGYSVSREKKESFPLTVTSAQKNPTAFYLCASTPAGPTTNEKLFFGSGTQLSVL.